This T cell receptor (beta chain) was documented in a study of blood T cells in healthy people across ages. Germline V CDR1 and CDR2: SGHRS, YFSETQ. The CDR3 consists of 13 residues. Between the trimmed V and J ends, which lost 0 bases and 10 bases, there was a span of 11 bases. Sample-barcoded 5' priming and a J-beta primer mix drove a second PCR of roughly 6 to 12 cycles. TCRdb independently ran MiXCR on the 5' RACE reads; one entry per CDR3 protein. The sample has hundreds of thousands of distinct CDR3 sequences, approximately 35% seen once. Points on this clonotype: This may be a read error: a much more frequent sequence differs by one nucleotide.

The chain couples TRBV5-1 to TRBJ2-1; D perhaps matches TRBD2 (5 bases). The sequencing input was blood. The receptor's source is a man between 18 and 29 years old in good health. Here the CDR3 reads CASSLELDYEQFF. In DNA form, the CDR3 reads TGCGCCAGCAGCTTGGAGCTAGACTACGAGCAGTTCTTC. Supplemented by reference TRBV5-1 and TRBJ2-1, the full variable domain reads KAGVTQTPRYLIKTRGQQVTLSCSPISGHRSVSWYQQTPGQGLQFLFEYFSETQRNKGNFPGRFSGRQFSNSRSEMNVSTLELGDSALYLCASSLELDYEQFFGPGTRLTVL.